A single T cell receptor beta chain is shown here with its context. Assay used: immunoSEQ multiplex PCR; TCRdb lists only in-frame clones, some missing. The sample carries just over 90,000 clones, about nine tenths recorded once. Germline assignment: CDR1 SGHAT and CDR2 FQNNGV. V trimming: 5 bases; J trimming: 6 bases; junction bases outside the gene matches: 6. This CDR3 is built from 15 residues. These data originate in a study of T cell changes during pregnancy in multiple sclerosis. The chain links TRBV11-2 to TRBJ2-1, with 11 positions matching TRBD2. The TCR sequence derives from a female donor in good health, enrolled as a control in a pregnancy study. Sequenced here: peripheral blood, sampled after pregnancy. CDR3 in DNA: TGTGCCAGCAGCAATCTAGCGGGGGGCAGCAATGAGCAGTTCTTC. Encoded protein: CASSNLAGGSNEQFF.